This T cell receptor beta chain was profiled in a study of T cells in tuberculosis. Overall study context: Blood was taken before or within 7 days of anti-tuberculosis therapy.

As concerns this clone: What it binds is unknown.

Germline CDR1 is GTSNPN and CDR2 is SVGIG (reference sequence). CDR3 size: 15 residues. V dropped 2 bases and J dropped 2; count of bases not matched to a gene: 3. Time point of the sample: new active TB diagnosis, blood taken before or within 7 days of starting treatment. Positive smear microscopy and/or M. tuberculosis culture confirmed active disease. Each clinical donor contributed on average around 97,000 T cells from unsorted cryopreserved PBMC. General study points: The TCR-beta difference was not significant; alpha differences partly reflected length.

Sequenced by immunoSEQ multiplex PCR; TCRdb stores in-frame clones only, minus some. The sample lists over 30,000 clones; around nine tenths were seen once. V gene TRBV30 combines with J gene TRBJ2-1; TRBD1 matches at 10 bases. The sequencing here drew on PBMCs, taken at tuberculosis diagnosis. The receptor's source is an adult with tuberculosis. In nucleotides, the CDR3 is TGTGCCTGGAGTTCCGGACAGGGGGCCTACAATGAGCAGTTCTTC. It codes for CAWSSGQGAYNEQFF.